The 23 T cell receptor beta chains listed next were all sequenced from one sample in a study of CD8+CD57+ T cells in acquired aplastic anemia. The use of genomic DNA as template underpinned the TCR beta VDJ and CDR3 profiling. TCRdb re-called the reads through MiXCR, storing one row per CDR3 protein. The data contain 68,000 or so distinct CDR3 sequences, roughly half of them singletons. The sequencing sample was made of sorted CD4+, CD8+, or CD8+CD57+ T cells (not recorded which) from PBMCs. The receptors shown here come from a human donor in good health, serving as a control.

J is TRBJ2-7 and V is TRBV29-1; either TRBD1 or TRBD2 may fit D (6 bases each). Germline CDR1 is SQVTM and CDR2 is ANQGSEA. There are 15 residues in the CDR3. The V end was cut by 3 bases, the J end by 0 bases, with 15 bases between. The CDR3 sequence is CSVDGGGTYSYEQYF. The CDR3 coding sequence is TGCAGCGTTGATGGTGGGGGGACATACTCCTACGAGCAGTACTTC.

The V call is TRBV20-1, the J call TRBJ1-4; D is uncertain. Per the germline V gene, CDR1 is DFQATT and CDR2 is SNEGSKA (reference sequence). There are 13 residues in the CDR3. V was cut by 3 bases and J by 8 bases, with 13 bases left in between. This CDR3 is CSASRPGEEKLFF. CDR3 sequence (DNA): TGCAGTGCTAGTCGACCCGGGGAAGAAAAACTGTTTTTT.

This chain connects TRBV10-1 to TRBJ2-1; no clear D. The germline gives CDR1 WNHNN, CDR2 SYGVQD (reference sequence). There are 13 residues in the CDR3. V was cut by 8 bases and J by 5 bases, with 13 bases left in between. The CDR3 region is CASRLGPDNEQFF. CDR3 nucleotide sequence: TGCGCCAGCCGGTTGGGCCCGGACAATGAGCAGTTCTTC.

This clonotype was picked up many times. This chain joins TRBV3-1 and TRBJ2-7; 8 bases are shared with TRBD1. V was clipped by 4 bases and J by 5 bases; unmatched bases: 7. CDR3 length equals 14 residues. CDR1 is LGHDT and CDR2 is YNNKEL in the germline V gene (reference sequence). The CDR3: CASSPRGLLDEQYF. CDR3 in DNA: TGTGCCAGCAGCCCCAGGGGGCTCTTAGACGAGCAGTACTTC.

CDR3 protein: CAISESGVGQETQYF. CDR3 bases: TGTGCCATCAGTGAGTCTGGGGTCGGCCAAGAGACCCAGTACTTC. The chain uses TRBV10-3 and TRBJ2-5; no firm D call. Germline CDR1 ENHRY, CDR2 SYGVKD. With 0 bases removed from V and 1 base from J, the gap between germline ends came to 9 bases. CDR3 length: 15 amino acids.

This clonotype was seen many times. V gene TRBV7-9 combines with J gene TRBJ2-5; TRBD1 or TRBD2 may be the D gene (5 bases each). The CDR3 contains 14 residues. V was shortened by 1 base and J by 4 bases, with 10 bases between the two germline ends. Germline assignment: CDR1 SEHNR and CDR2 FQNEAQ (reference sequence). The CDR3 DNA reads TGTGCCAGCAGCTTAGTGGGGGATCTAGAGACCCAGTACTTC. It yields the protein CASSLVGDLETQYF.

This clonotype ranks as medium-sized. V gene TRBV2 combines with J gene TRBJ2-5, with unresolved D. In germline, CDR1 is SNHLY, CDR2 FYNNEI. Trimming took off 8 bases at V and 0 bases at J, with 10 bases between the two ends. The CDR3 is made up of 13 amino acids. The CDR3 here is CASLEVNQETQYF. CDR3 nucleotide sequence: TGTGCCAGCTTAGAGGTAAACCAAGAGACCCAGTACTTC.

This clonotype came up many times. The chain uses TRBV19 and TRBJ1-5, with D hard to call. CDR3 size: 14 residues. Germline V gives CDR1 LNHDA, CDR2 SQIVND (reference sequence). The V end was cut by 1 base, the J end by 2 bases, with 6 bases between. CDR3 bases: TGTGCCAGTAGTATAGTCCAGGGCAATCAGCCCCAGCATTTT. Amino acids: CASSIVQGNQPQHF.

The CDR3 DNA sequence: TGCAGTGCTGGACAGGTCGGAGAGACCCAGTACTTC. Translating gives CSAGQVGETQYF. The J gene is TRBJ2-5, the V gene TRBV20-1, with 7 bases identical to TRBD1. Germline-derived CDR1 and CDR2 are DFQATT and SNEGSKA (reference sequence). After removal of 5 bases from V and 4 bases from J, the junction contained 4 bases not matched to a gene. This CDR3 has 12 residues.

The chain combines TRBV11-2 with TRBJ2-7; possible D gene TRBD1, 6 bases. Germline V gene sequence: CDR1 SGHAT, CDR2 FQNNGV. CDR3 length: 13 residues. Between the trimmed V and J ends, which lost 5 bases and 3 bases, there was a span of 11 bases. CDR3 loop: CASSVGRGYEQYF. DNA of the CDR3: TGTGCCAGCAGCGTGGGCAGGGGCTACGAGCAGTACTTC.

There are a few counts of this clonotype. CDR3 sequence reads: CASSLASGLNSPLHF. Written as DNA, the CDR3 is TGCGCCAGCAGCTTGGCTTCCGGGTTAAATTCACCCCTCCACTTT. The genes are TRBV5-1 and TRBJ1-6; no clear D. V was trimmed by 0 bases and J by 7 bases, leaving 11 bases between them. Germline CDR1 reads SGHRS; CDR2 reads YFSETQ. The CDR3 loop spans 15 amino acids.

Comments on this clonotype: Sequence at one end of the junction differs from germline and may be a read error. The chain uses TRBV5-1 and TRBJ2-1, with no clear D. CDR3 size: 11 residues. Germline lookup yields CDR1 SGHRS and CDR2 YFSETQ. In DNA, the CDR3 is TGCGTCAGCAGCGTCGGAAATGAGCAGTTCTTC. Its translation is CVSSVGNEQFF.

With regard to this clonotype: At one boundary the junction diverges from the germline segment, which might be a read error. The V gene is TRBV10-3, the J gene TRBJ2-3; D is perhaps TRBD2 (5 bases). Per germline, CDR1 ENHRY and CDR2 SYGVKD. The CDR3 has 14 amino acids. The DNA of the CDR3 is TGTGCCAGCAGTTACCCGAGGGCGACAGATACGCAGTATTTT. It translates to CASSYPRATDTQYF.

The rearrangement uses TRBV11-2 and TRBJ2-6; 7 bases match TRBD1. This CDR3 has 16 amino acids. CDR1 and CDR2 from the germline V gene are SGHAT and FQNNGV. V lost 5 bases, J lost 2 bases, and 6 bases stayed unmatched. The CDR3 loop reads CASSRDRVTGANVLTF. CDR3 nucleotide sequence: TGTGCCAGCAGCCGAGACAGGGTTACTGGGGCCAACGTCCTGACTTTC.

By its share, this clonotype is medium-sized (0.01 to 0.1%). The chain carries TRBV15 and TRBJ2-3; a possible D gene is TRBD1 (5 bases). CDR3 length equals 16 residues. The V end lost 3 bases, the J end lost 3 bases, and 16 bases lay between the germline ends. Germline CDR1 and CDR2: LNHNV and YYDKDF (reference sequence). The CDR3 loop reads CATSSLQVMSTDTQYF. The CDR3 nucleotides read TGTGCCACCAGCAGCCTACAGGTGATGAGTACAGATACGCAGTATTTT.

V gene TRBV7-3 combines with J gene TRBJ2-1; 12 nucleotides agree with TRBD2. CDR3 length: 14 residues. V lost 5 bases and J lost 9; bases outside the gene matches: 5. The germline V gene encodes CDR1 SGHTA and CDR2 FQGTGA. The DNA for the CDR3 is TGTGCCAGCAGCCCTCTAGCGGGAGGGCGTGAGCAGTTCTTC. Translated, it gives CASSPLAGGREQFF.

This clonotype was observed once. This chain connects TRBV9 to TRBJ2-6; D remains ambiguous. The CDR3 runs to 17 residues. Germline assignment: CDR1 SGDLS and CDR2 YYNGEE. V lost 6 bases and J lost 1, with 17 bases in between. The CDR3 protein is CASTPRASKSGANVLTF. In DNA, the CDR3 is TGTGCCAGCACCCCCCGCGCTTCCAAATCTGGGGCCAACGTCCTGACTTTC.

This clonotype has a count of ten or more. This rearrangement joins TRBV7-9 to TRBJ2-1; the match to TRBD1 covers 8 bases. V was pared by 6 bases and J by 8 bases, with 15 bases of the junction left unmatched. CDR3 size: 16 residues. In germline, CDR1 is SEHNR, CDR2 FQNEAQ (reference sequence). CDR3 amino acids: CASRPLPGQVTDEQFF. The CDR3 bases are TGTGCCAGCAGACCTTTACCGGGACAGGTCACGGATGAGCAGTTCTTC.

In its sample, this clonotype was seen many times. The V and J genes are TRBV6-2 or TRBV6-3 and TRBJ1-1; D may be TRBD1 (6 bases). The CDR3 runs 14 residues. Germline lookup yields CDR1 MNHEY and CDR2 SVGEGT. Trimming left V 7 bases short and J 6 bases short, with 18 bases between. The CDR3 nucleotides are TGTGCCAGCAATGACGGGGGGCTTGAGGCTGAAGCTTTCTTT. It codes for CASNDGGLEAEAFF.

The CDR3 DNA follows: TGCGCCAGCAGTGAGAATCCGGGAATTAATTCACCCCTCCACTTT. Protein sequence: CASSENPGINSPLHF. The genes are TRBV10-1 and TRBJ1-6; D remains ambiguous. Germline-derived CDR1 and CDR2 are WNHNN and SYGVQD (reference sequence). CDR3 length equals 15 residues. V was cut by 2 bases and J by 6 bases, with 11 bases left in between.

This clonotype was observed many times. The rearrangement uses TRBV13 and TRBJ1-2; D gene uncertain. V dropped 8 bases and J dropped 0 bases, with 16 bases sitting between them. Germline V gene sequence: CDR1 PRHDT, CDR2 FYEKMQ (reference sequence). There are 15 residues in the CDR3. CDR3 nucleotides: TGTGCCAGCTCGCCCCAGCGCCGAACTAACTATGGCTACACCTTC. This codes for CASSPQRRTNYGYTF.

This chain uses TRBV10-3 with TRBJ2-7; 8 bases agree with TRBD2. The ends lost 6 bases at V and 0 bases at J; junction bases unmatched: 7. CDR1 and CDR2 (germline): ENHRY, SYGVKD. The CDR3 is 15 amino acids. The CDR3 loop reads CAIRKLAESSYEQYF. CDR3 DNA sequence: TGTGCCATCAGGAAACTAGCGGAAAGCTCCTACGAGCAGTACTTC.

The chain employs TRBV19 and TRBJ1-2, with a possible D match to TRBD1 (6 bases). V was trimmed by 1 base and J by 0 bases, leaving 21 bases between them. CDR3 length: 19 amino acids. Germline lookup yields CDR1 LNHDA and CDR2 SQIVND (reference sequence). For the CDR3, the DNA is TGTGCCAGTAGTATAGTAGGCAGAGGGGACACTGAAGCTAACTATGGCTACACCTTC. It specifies CASSIVGRGDTEANYGYTF.